Listed below are T cell receptor beta chains from one sample, sequenced in a study of beta chain features in type 1 diabetes. The repertoire was sequenced with immunoSEQ multiplex PCR; TCRdb's copy has only in-frame clones and lacks some. Of 200,000 to 300,000 clones in the sample, approximately 10% were seen once. The material sequenced was naive CD4+ T cells from blood. The receptor set was obtained from a man aged 30 to 39 with type 1 diabetes. Each CDR3 is given with its conserved first and last residue. D genes are given only for firm matches. Not all rows give a size; the values are once, few, many and, for expanded clones, a class.

j_gene,d_gene,abundance,v_gene,len,CDR3aa,CDR3nt
TRBJ1-6,TRBD1,-,TRBV30,14,CAWSPGTGDSPLHF,TGTGCCTGGAGCCCCGGGACAGGGGATTCACCCCTCCACTTT
TRBJ1-5,TRBD1,few,TRBV19,15,CASSILGQGEQPQHF,TGTGCCAGTAGTATTCTGGGACAGGGAGAACAGCCCCAGCATTTT
TRBJ2-1,TRBD2,-,TRBV19,15,CASSIGAGTYNEQFF,TGTGCCAGTAGTATAGGAGCGGGAACCTACAATGAGCAGTTCTTC
TRBJ2-1,-,-,TRBV28,13,CASSFDRYNEQFF,TGTGCCAGCAGTTTCGACAGGTACAATGAGCAGTTCTTC
TRBJ2-1,-,few,TRBV7-2,14,CASSLVDYGVGQFF,TGTGCCAGCAGCTTAGTCGACTATGGAGTAGGGCAGTTCTTC
TRBJ1-1,-,few,TRBV5-5,15,CASSLGGTVNTEAFF,TGTGCCAGCAGCTTGGGAGGAACTGTGAACACTGAAGCTTTCTTT
TRBJ2-2,TRBD2,-,TRBV2,11,CAYGGIGELFF,TGTGCCTACGGGGGGATCGGGGAGCTGTTTTTT
TRBJ2-1,-,few,TRBV7-3,15,CASSLASDTYNEQFF,TGTGCCAGCAGCTTAGCTAGCGACACCTACAATGAGCAGTTCTTC
TRBJ2-7,TRBD1,-,TRBV11-1,13,CASSLDRFHEQYF,TGTGCCAGCAGCCTGGACAGGTTCCACGAGCAGTACTTC
TRBJ2-5,TRBD2,-,TRBV6-1,14,CASSDPGLAETQYF,TGTGCCAGCAGTGACCCGGGACTAGCTGAGACCCAGTACTTC
TRBJ2-5,-,few,TRBV7-8,13,CASSPGGQETQYF,TGTGCCAGCAGCCCCGGGGGCCAAGAGACCCAGTACTTC
TRBJ1-2,-,-,TRBV2,13,CASGTNGPEGYTF,TGTGCCAGCGGGACAAATGGTCCCGAGGGCTACACCTTC
TRBJ1-1,-,few,TRBV6-5,14,CASTPSLRGTEAFF,TGTGCCAGCACACCCTCCCTTCGGGGCACTGAAGCTTTCTTT
TRBJ2-7,TRBD2,-,TRBV5-5,17,CASSLARLAGISYEQYF,TGTGCCAGCAGCTTGGCCCGACTAGCGGGGATTTCCTACGAGCAGTACTTC
TRBJ1-4,-,few,TRBV4-1,17,CASSHLPQAANTEKLFF,TGCGCCAGCAGCCACCTACCCCAGGCAGCCAACACTGAAAAACTGTTTTTT
TRBJ2-3,-,-,TRBV4-2,14,CASSQDRGTDTQYF,TGTGCCAGCAGCCAAGACAGGGGCACAGATACGCAGTATTTT
TRBJ2-2,TRBD2,few,TRBV7-8,14,CASRRTSGTGELFF,TGTGCCAGCAGGAGGACTAGTGGTACCGGGGAGCTGTTTTTT
TRBJ2-7,TRBD2,-,TRBV15,15,CATSHRLAGGYEQYF,TGTGCCACCAGCCATCGACTAGCGGGGGGGTACGAGCAGTACTTC
TRBJ1-5,-,few,TRBV6-6,12,CASSPLNQPQHF,TGTGCCAGCAGTCCTCTAAATCAGCCCCAGCATTTT
TRBJ2-5,-,-,TRBV7-9,14,CASSLGTRGETQYF,TGTGCCAGCAGCTTAGGTACTAGAGGAGAGACCCAGTACTTC
TRBJ2-4,-,-,TRBV11-2,14,CASSLDPGKHIQYF,TGTGCCAGCAGCTTAGATCCGGGGAAACACATTCAGTACTTC
TRBJ1-2,TRBD1,-,TRBV5-1,14,CASSLGTGLDGYTF,TGCGCCAGCAGCTTGGGGACAGGGCTCGATGGCTACACCTTC
TRBJ2-5,TRBD2,-,TRBV30,16,CAWKQAGTSGAETQYF,TGTGCCTGGAAACAAGCCGGGACTAGCGGGGCAGAGACCCAGTACTTC
TRBJ1-5,TRBD1,few,TRBV19,16,CASIDNPGQGYGPQHF,TGTGCCAGTATCGACAACCCGGGACAGGGATATGGGCCCCAGCATTTT
TRBJ1-5,-,-,TRBV20-1,9,CSVRQPQHF,TGCAGTGTGCGTCAGCCCCAGCATTTT
TRBJ2-3,TRBD2,few,TRBV5-4,17,CASSLARTSGGPDTQYF,TGTGCCAGCAGCTTGGCCCGGACTAGCGGGGGGCCGGATACGCAGTATTTT